What follows are 14 T cell receptor beta chains derived from one specimen sequenced in a study of blood T cell repertoires in COVID-19. Libraries were prepared by immunoSEQ multiplex PCR; TCRdb keeps only in-frame clonotypes and omits some of them. This table has about 150,000 clones, 84% appearing once. Sequences were obtained from PBMCs or T cells enriched from blood (not recorded which). These receptors were obtained from a woman aged 50 to 65 who had been exposed to COVID-19.

The chain employs TRBV7-2 and TRBJ2-6, with TRBD2 as a possible D gene (6 bases). CDR3 length: 16 amino acids. With 4 bases removed from V and 4 bases from J, the gap between germline ends came to 14 bases. Germline lookup yields CDR1 SGHTA and CDR2 FQGNSA. CDR3: CASSSGPGAGANVLTF. In DNA, the CDR3 is TGTGCCAGCAGCTCAGGACCGGGAGCCGGGGCCAACGTCCTGACTTTC. The full variable domain, completed using reference TRBV7-2 and TRBJ2-6, is GAGVSQSPSNKVTEKGKDVELRCDPISGHTALYWYRQSLGQGLEFLIYFQGNSAPDKSGLPSDRFSAERTGGSVSTLTIQRTQQEDSAVYLCASSSGPGAGANVLTFGAGSRLTVL.

The J gene is TRBJ1-1, the V gene TRBV5-6, with 7 bases that match TRBD1. V lost 1 base to trimming and J lost 1 base; unmatched junction nucleotides: 1. This CDR3 comprises 14 residues. Germline CDR1 and CDR2: SGHDT and YYEEEE. CDR3 sequence (DNA): TGTGCCAGCAGCTTGAGGACAGGGAACACTGAAGCTTTCTTT. This gives the protein CASSLRTGNTEAFF.

The genes are TRBV5-4 and TRBJ1-2; TRBD1 matches 7 bases. This CDR3 has 16 residues. V lost 3 bases to trimming and J lost 0 bases; unmatched junction nucleotides: 8. The V gene's germline CDR1 is SGHNT and CDR2 YYREEE (reference sequence). DNA of the CDR3: TGTGCCAGCAGCTCGGGACAGCCACGAGCTAACTATGGCTACACCTTC. Its protein is CASSSGQPRANYGYTF.

This clone has just one count. The rearrangement uses TRBV2 and TRBJ2-3; D gene unclear. This CDR3 contains 11 residues. The V end lost 4 bases, the J end lost 6 bases, and 5 bases lay between the germline ends. The germline gives CDR1 SNHLY, CDR2 FYNNEI. CDR3 in amino acids: CASSVEDTQYF. The CDR3 bases are TGTGCCAGCAGTGTCGAGGATACGCAGTATTTT.

This chain links TRBV10-2 with TRBJ1-3; 8 nucleotides agree with TRBD1. The ends lost 3 bases at V and 2 bases at J; junction bases unmatched: 3. The length of the CDR3 is 15 residues. Germline values: CDR1 WSHSY, CDR2 SAAADI. The CDR3 loop reads CASSDSRGPGNTIYF. The CDR3 DNA follows: TGCGCCAGCAGTGATTCCAGGGGGCCTGGAAACACCATATATTTT.

This clone has only a few counts. The CDR3 nucleotides read TGTGCCAGCAGCTTAACGGGACAGGGAACCCAGCCCCAGCATTTT. Translated, it gives CASSLTGQGTQPQHF. The rearrangement links TRBV7-8 to TRBJ1-5; TRBD1 matches 9 bases. The CDR3 runs 15 residues. Losses at the gene ends were 2 bases for V and 7 bases for J; bases not matched to a gene: 6. CDR1 is SGHVS, CDR2 FQNEAQ, per germline. The full variable domain, completed using reference TRBV7-8 and TRBJ1-5, is GAGVSQSPRYKVAKRGQDVALRCDPISGHVSLFWYQQALGQGPEFLTYFQNEAQLDKSGLPSDRFFAERPEGSVSTLKIQRTQQEDSAVYLCASSLTGQGTQPQHFGDGTRLSIL.

The rearrangement links TRBV5-1 to TRBJ1-1, with D possibly TRBD1 on 5 matching bases. The germline CDR1 and CDR2 sequences are SGHRS and YFSETQ. This CDR3 is 16 amino acids long. The germline V and J ends were trimmed by 4 bases and 1 base, with 17 bases remaining between them. The CDR3 region has the DNA TGCGCCAGCAGCCTAAGCAACCAGGGCCGGAACACTGAAGCTTTCTTT. Protein sequence: CASSLSNQGRNTEAFF.

This rearrangement joins TRBV27 to TRBJ2-7; 10 nucleotides agree with TRBD1. This CDR3 is built from 15 residues. V was clipped by 6 bases and J by 5 bases; unmatched bases: 10. From germline, CDR1 is MNHEY and CDR2 SMNVEV (reference sequence). CDR3 coding DNA: TGTGCCAGCAGGACCAATAGACAGGGGGCCGACGAGCAGTACTTC. This encodes CASRTNRQGADEQYF.

The gene calls are TRBV29-1 and TRBJ2-1, with 7 bases fitting TRBD1. The length of the CDR3 is 14 residues. Germline assignment: CDR1 SQVTM and CDR2 ANQGSEA. V gave up 7 bases and J gave up 5 bases; unmatched junction bases: 11. CDR3 DNA: TGCAGCGGCGAACAGGGGTCTGGGAACAATGAGCAGTTCTTC. Translation: CSGEQGSGNNEQFF.

The rearrangement uses TRBV7-3 and TRBJ2-2; 7 bases map to TRBD1. The CDR3 extends over 13 amino acids. CDR1 is SGHTA, CDR2 FQGTGA, per germline. The V gene end was trimmed by 5 bases and the J gene end by 7 bases; junction bases not matched to a gene: 4. CDR3 region: CASSAHRGGELFF. DNA of the CDR3: TGTGCCAGCAGCGCCCACAGGGGCGGGGAGCTGTTTTTT.

CDR3 region: CASSYPRGQGNTEAFF. The CDR3 DNA reads as TGTGCCAGCAGTTACCCAAGGGGACAGGGGAACACTGAAGCTTTCTTT. The V gene is TRBV6-5, the J gene TRBJ1-1; 9 bases agree with TRBD1. This CDR3 contains 16 residues. The ends lost 2 bases at V and 1 base at J; junction bases unmatched: 5. Germline-derived CDR1 and CDR2 are MNHEY and SVGAGI.

The chain joins TRBV3-1 (or the pseudogene TRBV3-2) to TRBJ2-5; TRBD1 is a possible D gene (6 bases). This CDR3 is 13 amino acids long. Germline CDR1 is LGHDT and CDR2 is YNNKEL (reference sequence). V lost 1 base and J lost 4, with 7 bases in between. The CDR3 region is CASSQAGAETQYF. The CDR3 region has the DNA TGTGCCAGCAGCCAAGCAGGGGCAGAGACCCAGTACTTC.

This sequence joins TRBV7-2 and TRBJ2-1; D is ambiguous. The CDR3 spans 14 residues. Germline V gene lookup returns CDR1 SGHTA and CDR2 FQGNSA. Trimming took 2 bases from V and 5 from J, leaving 10 bases between them. CDR3 sequence: CASSLWQWHNEQFF. The CDR3 DNA reads as TGTGCCAGCAGCTTATGGCAGTGGCACAATGAGCAGTTCTTC.

This rearrangement joins TRBV7-2 to TRBJ1-1; D unresolved. The CDR3 consists of 13 residues. Per germline, CDR1 SGHTA and CDR2 FQGNSA. Trimming removed 7 bases at V and 2 bases at J, with 11 bases between. CDR3 coding DNA: TGTGCCAGCATTAAAACAACAAACACTGAAGCTTTCTTT. Translated: CASIKTTNTEAFF.